This T cell receptor beta chain came from a study of T-cell memory formation after mild COVID-19 (dated by TCRdb to the early 2020s). Study-level background: Most TCR sequence clusters were specific to one of the two donors. Longitudinal TCRalpha and TCRbeta repertoire sequencing tracked T-cell clones expanding and contracting after mild COVID-19 in a couple of donors. Two young, previously healthy adult volunteers made up the cohort, one male and one female.

This clonotype is judged medium-sized (0.01 to 0.1%). The antigen it binds to is not known. No base quality values were provided; no much bigger clone lies one nucleotide off. The paper's findings and limits, for the study overall: The study included only a couple of mild cases, and larger cohorts that include severe cases with pre-infection samples were judged to be necessary. From day 15 to 85, contracting clones showed balanced CD4/CD8 phenotypes, whereas a second wave of clones that expanded from day 15 to 37 leaned towards CD4+. Contracting CD4+ clones appeared mostly in the CM and EM memory subsets, whereas CD8+ clones were enriched in EMRA. Some responding clones were detected in pre-infection memory, which suggested that pre-existing cross-reactive memory T cells had joined the SARS-CoV-2 response. SARS-CoV-2 specificity was not confirmed for the second-wave clones peaking on day 37.

The sequencer was an Illumina NovaSeq 6000. cDNA libraries for TCRalpha and TCRbeta were prepared by 5'RACE using constant-segment primers, with sample barcodes and unique molecular identifiers added. Trizol reagent was used to extract RNA from every sample. Amplification of the libraries took two PCR steps, and the second step added a second sample barcode plus Illumina TruSeq adapters. Libraries were sequenced on an Illumina NovaSeq with 2 x 150 bp paired-end reads. On the study's bioinformatics: Demultiplexing of reads and collapsing into UMI-guided consensus sequences were performed with migec v1.2.7. Using mixcr v2.1.11, UMI consensuses were aligned to TRA and TRB V and J templates and then assembled into clonotypes. A clonotype was counted as expanded or contracted only when both edgeR and NoisET called the clonotype significant, with the noise models trained on biological replicates. For edgeR calls, the cutoffs were a false discovery rate-adjusted p below 0.01 and a log2 fold-change threshold of 1. As an exploratory analysis of dynamics, PCA with hierarchical clustering was applied to max-normalized trajectories of the 1000 most abundant clonotypes. Separately sequenced CD4+ and CD8+ repertoires were used to assign the CD4 or CD8 phenotype of responding clones. TCRdb applied fastp at Q25 and MiXCR to the public reads, then kept only in-frame beta chains. Rows matching on CDR3 protein sequence are summarized as one entry with the most common DNA and genes. None of the V and J calls come from the authors' own analysis; TCRdb made them. This sample comprises more than 35,000 distinct CDR3 sequences, over 5% of them detected only once. The ten largest clones represent 0.7% to 0.9% of the sample.

Ficoll-Paque density gradient centrifugation was used to isolate PBMCs. This TCR came from an adult who had mild COVID-19 (a few samples of this study predate the infection). The sample titles of this study are shuffled in the database, so cell type and time point are left out. Sample: PBMCs or a T cell subset sorted from them (not recorded which).

The CDR3 protein sequence reads: CASSPGQAYEQYF. In nucleotides, the sequence is TGTGCCAGCAGTCCGGGACAGGCCTACGAGCAGTACTTC. Recombination connected TRBV12-3 or TRBV12-4 to TRBJ2-7, and TRBD1 aligns with 8 junction nucleotides. Trimmed from V: 5 bases; trimmed from J: 2 bases; junction bases lacking a gene match: 2. The CDR3 contains 13 residues, cysteine and phenylalanine counted. Only the CDR3 part of the read is kept: 39 bases, read in frame from the first base.